This paragraph covers one T cell receptor beta chain sequence. Its antigen is unidentified. CDR1 is KGHSH and CDR2 is LQKENI in the germline V gene. This CDR3 spans 12 amino acids. The sample belongs to a study of cytomegalovirus exposure and HLA in healthy donors. The PCR employed 60 Vbeta primers together with 13 Jbeta primers. In the authors' methods: Approximately 11 million of 70 million to 80 million unique TCR beta chains were shared, per a later count. Profiling relied on immunoSEQ multiplex PCR, and the TCRdb table lists in-frame clones only, not all of them. That table is the source of V, J and clone size, and D and trimming were worked out from the DNA. This table holds roughly 92,000 clones, about 76% found once. Study conclusions and caveats: Later on, an analysis showed TCR association rates differing by HLA locus, with DRB1 the most and HLA-C the fewest. In a later analysis, compared with equally common non-associated chains, HLA-associated beta chains were more expanded.

This TCR was sampled from a woman aged 70-85 years in good health and CMV-seropositive. The sequenced material came from PBMCs. V is TRBV18 and J is TRBJ2-5; TRBD1 is a possible D gene (5 bases). The J call may be in error: the DNA end matches TRBJ2-7 better. CDR3 residues: CASSTDSREQYF. CDR3 nucleotide sequence: TGTGCCAGCTCAACTGACAGCCGCGAGCAGTACTTC.